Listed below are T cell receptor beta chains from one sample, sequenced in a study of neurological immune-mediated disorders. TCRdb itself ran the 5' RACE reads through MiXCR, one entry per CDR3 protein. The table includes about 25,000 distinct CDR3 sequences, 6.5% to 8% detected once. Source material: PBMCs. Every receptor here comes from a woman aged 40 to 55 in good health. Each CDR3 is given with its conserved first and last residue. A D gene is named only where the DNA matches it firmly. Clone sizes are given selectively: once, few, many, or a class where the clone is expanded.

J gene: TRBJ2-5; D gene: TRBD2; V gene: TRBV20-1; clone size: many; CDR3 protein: CSALRLAGGLQETQYF; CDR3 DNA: TGCAGTGCTCTCCGACTAGCGGGGGGACTCCAAGAGACCCAGTACTTC
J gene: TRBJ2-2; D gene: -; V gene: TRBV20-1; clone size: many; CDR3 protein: CSARGSGATGELFF; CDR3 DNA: TGCAGTGCTAGAGGGTCTGGGGCCACCGGGGAGCTGTTTTTT
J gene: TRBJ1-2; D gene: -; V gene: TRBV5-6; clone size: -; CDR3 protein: CASSLGTWGAYGYTF; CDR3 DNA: TGTGCCAGCAGCTTGGGGACGTGGGGGGCCTATGGCTACACCTTC
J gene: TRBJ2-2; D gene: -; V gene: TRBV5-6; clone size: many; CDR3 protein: CASSLGRGDTGELFF; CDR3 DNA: TGTGCCAGCAGCTTGGGAAGGGGGGACACCGGGGAGCTGTTTTTT
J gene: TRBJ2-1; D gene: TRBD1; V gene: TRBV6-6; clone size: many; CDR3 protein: CASSYSRQGTTIFYNEQFF; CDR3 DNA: TGTGCCAGCAGTTACTCGAGACAGGGGACCACTATCTTTTACAATGAGCAGTTCTTC
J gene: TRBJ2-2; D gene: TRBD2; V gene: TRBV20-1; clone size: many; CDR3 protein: CSARGTSGTNGELFF; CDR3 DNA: TGCAGTGCCAGGGGGACTAGCGGGACCAATGGGGAGCTGTTTTTT
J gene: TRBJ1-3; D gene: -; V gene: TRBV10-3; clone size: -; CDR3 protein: CAISQVSSGNTIYF; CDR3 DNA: TGTGCCATCAGTCAAGTCAGCTCTGGAAACACCATATATTTT
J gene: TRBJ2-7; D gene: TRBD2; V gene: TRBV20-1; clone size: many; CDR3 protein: CSARVAGGHEQYF; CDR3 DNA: TGCAGTGCTAGAGTTGCGGGAGGGCACGAGCAGTACTTC
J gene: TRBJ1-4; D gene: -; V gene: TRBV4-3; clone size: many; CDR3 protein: CASSQDSGKLFF; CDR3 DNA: TGCGCCAGCAGCCAAGATTCAGGGAAACTGTTTTTT
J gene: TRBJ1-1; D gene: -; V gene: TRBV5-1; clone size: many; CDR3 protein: CASSTMTGGDTEAFF; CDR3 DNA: TGCGCCAGCAGCACAATGACCGGGGGTGACACTGAAGCTTTCTTT
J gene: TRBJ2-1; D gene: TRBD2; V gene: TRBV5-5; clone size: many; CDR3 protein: CASSPIGTSGSNSYNEQFF; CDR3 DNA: TGTGCCAGCAGCCCCATCGGGACTAGCGGGAGTAATTCCTACAATGAGCAGTTCTTC
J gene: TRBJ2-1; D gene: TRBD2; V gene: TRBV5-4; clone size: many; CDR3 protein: CASTTGLAGVEQFF; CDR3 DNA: TGTGCCAGCACCACAGGACTAGCGGGAGTTGAGCAGTTCTTC
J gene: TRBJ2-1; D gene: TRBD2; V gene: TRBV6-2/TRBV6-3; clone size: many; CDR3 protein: CASSYSPLAGRATEQFF; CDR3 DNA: TGTGCCAGCAGTTACTCCCCACTGGCCGGGAGGGCCACTGAGCAGTTCTTC
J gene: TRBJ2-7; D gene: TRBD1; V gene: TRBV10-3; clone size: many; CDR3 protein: CAISVGQGYEQYF; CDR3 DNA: TGTGCCATCAGTGTAGGACAGGGCTACGAGCAGTACTTC
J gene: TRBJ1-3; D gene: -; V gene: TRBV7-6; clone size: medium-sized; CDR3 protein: CASSQSQGALGNTIYF; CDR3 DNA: TGTGCCAGCAGCCAATCACAGGGAGCTCTGGGAAACACCATATATTTT
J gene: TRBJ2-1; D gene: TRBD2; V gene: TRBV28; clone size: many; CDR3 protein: CASSLGTSNEQFF; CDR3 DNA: TGTGCCAGCAGTTTAGGGACTAGCAATGAGCAGTTCTTC
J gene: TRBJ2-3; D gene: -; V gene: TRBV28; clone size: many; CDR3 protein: CASRGQGTDTQYF; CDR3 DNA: TGTGCCAGCAGGGGCCAGGGGACAGATACGCAGTATTTT
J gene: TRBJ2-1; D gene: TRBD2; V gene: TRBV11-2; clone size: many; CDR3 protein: CASSLEDAGAAYNEQFF; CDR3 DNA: TGTGCCAGCAGCTTAGAAGACGCGGGAGCGGCCTACAATGAGCAGTTCTTC
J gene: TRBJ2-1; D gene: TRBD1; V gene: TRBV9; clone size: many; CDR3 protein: CASSVGGTGVNEQFF; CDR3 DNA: TGTGCCAGCAGCGTAGGGGGGACAGGGGTCAATGAGCAGTTCTTC
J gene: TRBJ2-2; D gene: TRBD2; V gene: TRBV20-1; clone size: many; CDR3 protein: CSARTSGNSPGELFF; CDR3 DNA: TGCAGTGCTAGAACTAGCGGGAATTCTCCCGGGGAGCTGTTTTTT